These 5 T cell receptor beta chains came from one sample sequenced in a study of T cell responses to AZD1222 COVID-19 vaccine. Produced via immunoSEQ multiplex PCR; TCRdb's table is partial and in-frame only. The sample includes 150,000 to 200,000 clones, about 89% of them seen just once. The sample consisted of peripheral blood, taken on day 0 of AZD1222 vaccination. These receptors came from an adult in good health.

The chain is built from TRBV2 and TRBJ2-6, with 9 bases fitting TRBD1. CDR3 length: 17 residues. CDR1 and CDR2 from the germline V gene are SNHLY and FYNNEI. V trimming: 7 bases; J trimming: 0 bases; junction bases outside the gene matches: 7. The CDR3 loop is CASTPGQGFSGANVLTF. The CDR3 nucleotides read TGTGCCAGCACCCCGGGACAGGGTTTCTCTGGGGCCAACGTCCTGACTTTC.

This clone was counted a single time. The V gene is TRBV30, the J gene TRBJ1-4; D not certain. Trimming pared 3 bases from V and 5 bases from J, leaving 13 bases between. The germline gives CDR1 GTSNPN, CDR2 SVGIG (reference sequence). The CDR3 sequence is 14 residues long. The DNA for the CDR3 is TGTGCCTGGAGGGGCTGGGGTCTGAATGAAAAACTGTTTTTT. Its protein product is CAWRGWGLNEKLFF.

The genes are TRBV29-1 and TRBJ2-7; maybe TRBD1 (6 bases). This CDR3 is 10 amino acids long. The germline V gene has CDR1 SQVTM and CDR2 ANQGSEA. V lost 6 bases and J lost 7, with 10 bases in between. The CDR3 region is CSVGTREQYF. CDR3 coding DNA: TGCAGCGTCGGGACACGTGAGCAGTACTTC.

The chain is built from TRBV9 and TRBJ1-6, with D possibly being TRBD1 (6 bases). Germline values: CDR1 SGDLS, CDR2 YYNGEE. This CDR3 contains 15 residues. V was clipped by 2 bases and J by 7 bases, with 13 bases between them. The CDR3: CASSVAGAENSPLHF. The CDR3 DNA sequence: TGTGCCAGCAGCGTCGCAGGGGCGGAAAATTCACCCCTCCACTTT.

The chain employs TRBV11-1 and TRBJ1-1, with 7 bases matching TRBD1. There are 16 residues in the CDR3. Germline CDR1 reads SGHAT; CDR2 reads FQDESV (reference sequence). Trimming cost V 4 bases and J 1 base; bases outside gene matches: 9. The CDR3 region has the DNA TGTGCCAGCAGCTCCCTTACCTGGACAGGGAACACTGAAGCTTTCTTT. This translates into CASSSLTWTGNTEAFF.